Listed below are T cell receptor beta chains from one sample, sequenced in a study of shared clonotypes between healthy human individuals. The assay was immunoSEQ multiplex PCR, and TCRdb's table has in-frame clones only and misses some. Of approximately 1.5 million clones listed, 98% are singletons. Material: naive CD4+ T cells sorted from blood. The receptors shown here come from a man aged 25-45 years in good health. The CDR3 runs from the conserved cysteine through the conserved F or W. The order of the fields is D gene, CDR3 length, V gene, J gene, CDR3 DNA, CDR3 protein. A D gene is named only where the DNA matches it firmly.

TRBD1,13,TRBV5-4,TRBJ2-5,TGTGCCAGCAGCGCGACAGGGCAAGAGACCCAGTACTTC,CASSATGQETQYF
-,12,TRBV28,TRBJ1-2,TGTGCCAGCAGTTCCCGGGGCTATGGCTACACCTTC,CASSSRGYGYTF
-,15,TRBV7-9,TRBJ1-2,TGTGCCAGCACCCCGTGGGACCGGGATCTTTATGGCTACACCTTC,CASTPWDRDLYGYTF
TRBD2,16,TRBV18,TRBJ2-7,TGTGCCAGCTCACCAAGACTAGCGGGAGGTTCCTACGAGCAGTACTTC,CASSPRLAGGSYEQYF
-,15,TRBV18,TRBJ2-3,TGTGCCAGCTCACTTCAGGTCGCGAGCACAGATACGCAGTATTTT,CASSLQVASTDTQYF
-,16,TRBV29-1,TRBJ2-7,TGCAGCGTTGAAGAGGTCCGACGCGGAGGCCTCTACGAGCAGTACTTC,CSVEEVRRGGLYEQYF
-,13,TRBV7-3,TRBJ1-4,TGTGCCAGCAGCTCGTCCCGTAATGAAAAACTGTTTTTT,CASSSSRNEKLFF
-,14,TRBV18,TRBJ2-7,TGTGCCAGCTCACCATGGGCGGACTCCTACGAGCAGTACTTC,CASSPWADSYEQYF
-,15,TRBV6-1,TRBJ1-2,TGTGCCAGCAGTCCCCACTCTAATCGTCTGGAGGGCTACACCTTC,CASSPHSNRLEGYTF
-,13,TRBV10-3,TRBJ1-1,TGTGCCATCAGCGCCACGGGGGACACTGAAGCTTTCTTT,CAISATGDTEAFF